These 6 T cell receptor beta chains were all obtained from the same sample, sequenced in a study of blood T cell repertoires in COVID-19. Some clones are missing from TCRdb's copy, which holds only in-frame ones; the method was immunoSEQ multiplex PCR. The table shows 220,000 or so clones, with about 85% occurring only once. Sequenced material: peripheral blood. Receptors originate from a woman aged 45-60 years with COVID-19, enrolled during active disease.

This clone has only one observation. The V and J genes are TRBV4-1 and TRBJ1-1; no clear D. The V end was cut by 0 bases, the J end by 4 bases, with 6 bases between. Germline V gene lookup returns CDR1 MGHRA and CDR2 YSYEKL. The CDR3 contains 13 residues. In nucleotides, the CDR3 is TGCGCCAGCAGCCAAGACCCCGTCACTGAAGCTTTCTTT. This translates into CASSQDPVTEAFF.

The J gene is TRBJ1-1, the V gene TRBV5-6; possibly TRBD1 for D (5 bases). V lost 2 bases and J 1 base, leaving 9 bases between the germline ends. In germline, CDR1 is SGHDT, CDR2 YYEEEE. The CDR3 is 14 amino acids. The CDR3 protein is CASSLDGGNTEAFF. The CDR3 DNA reads TGTGCCAGCAGCTTAGACGGGGGGAACACTGAAGCTTTCTTT. The variable domain in full, completed from reference TRBV5-6 and TRBJ1-1, reads DAGVTQSPTHLIKTRGQQVTLRCSPKSGHDTVSWYQQALGQGPQFIFQYYEEEERQRGNFPDRFSGHQFPNYSSELNVNALLLGDSALYLCASSLDGGNTEAFFGQGTRLTVV.

The rearrangement joins TRBV10-3 to TRBJ2-2, with 13 bases lining up with TRBD2. Germline lookup yields CDR1 ENHRY and CDR2 SYGVKD. V lost 10 bases to trimming and J lost 8 bases; unmatched junction nucleotides: 7. The length of the CDR3 is 14 residues. The CDR3 is CATSLAGGPGELFF. The DNA of the CDR3 is TGTGCCACCTCACTAGCGGGGGGGCCTGGGGAGCTGTTTTTT.

The J gene is TRBJ1-1, the V gene TRBV19, with TRBD1 as a possible D gene (6 bases). V lost 3 bases and J 6 bases, leaving 14 bases between the germline ends. This CDR3 spans 14 amino acids. Germline CDR1 LNHDA, CDR2 SQIVND (reference sequence). CDR3 sequence reads: CASSIGGMGPEAFF. The CDR3 DNA sequence: TGTGCCAGTAGTATTGGGGGCATGGGGCCTGAAGCTTTCTTT.

V is TRBV7-2 and J is TRBJ1-1; a possible D gene is TRBD1 (5 bases). Deletions cut 4 bases from V and 0 bases from J, with 9 bases between. Germline-derived CDR1 and CDR2 are SGHTA and FQGNSA. This CDR3 spans 14 amino acids. The CDR3 is CASSSQALNTEAFF. In DNA form, the CDR3 reads TGTGCCAGCAGCTCACAGGCCTTGAACACTGAAGCTTTCTTT.

The chain uses TRBV24-1 and TRBJ1-5, with D possibly TRBD1 on 6 matching bases. The CDR3 is made up of 15 amino acids. Trimming stripped 3 bases from V and 4 bases from J, with 12 bases between. CDR1 and CDR2 from the germline V gene are KGHDR and SFDVKD. The CDR3 region has the DNA TGTGCCACCAGTGATACAACAGGGTGGAATCAGCCCCAGCATTTT. This codes for CATSDTTGWNQPQHF.